This TCR beta chain is drawn from a study of cytomegalovirus exposure and HLA in healthy donors. The study ran its PCR with 60 Vbeta and 13 Jbeta primers. Repertoires were generated with immunoSEQ multiplex PCR, while TCRdb's copy carries only in-frame clones and drops some. The profile shows about 200,000 clones, more than 60% of them singletons. The receptor was isolated from a man aged 50 to 60 in good health and CMV-seronegative. Material for sequencing was PBMCs.

The CDR3 protein is CASSSRTSGLYNEQFF. For the CDR3, the DNA is TGTGCCAGCAGCTCGAGGACTAGCGGGCTGTACAATGAGCAGTTCTTC. The J gene is TRBJ2-1, the V gene TRBV7-9, with TRBD2 matching over 11 bases. CDR3 size: 16 residues. In germline, CDR1 is SEHNR, CDR2 FQNEAQ (reference sequence). V trimming: 4 bases; J trimming: 4 bases; junction bases outside the gene matches: 6. Based on the CDR3 plus reference TRBV7-9 and TRBJ2-1, the full variable domain is DTGVSQNPRHKITKRGQNVTFRCDPISEHNRLYWYRQTLGQGPEFLTYFQNEAQLEKSRLLSDRFSAERPKGSFSTLEIQRTEQGDSAMYLCASSSRTSGLYNEQFFGPGTRLTVL.